The TCR beta chain described here comes from a study of T cell changes during pregnancy in multiple sclerosis (dated 2019 in TCRdb). With regard to the full study: The study examined how the T cell repertoire changed over the course of pregnancy in women with multiple sclerosis.

The method was the immunoSEQ multiplex PCR assay. TCRdb holds this immuneACCESS table with in-frame rearrangements only. Some clones are missing; in checked studies, unresolved V genes explain under half, and the rest has no known cause. The sample yields under 70,000 clones; about 93% were counted once. Jointly, the top ten make up roughly 0.3% of the sample. The junction shows trimming of 0 bases on V and 7 bases on J, plus 14 bases between the germline ends. Per the germline V gene, SGDLS is the CDR1 and YYNGEE is the CDR2. The CDR3 has 15 amino acids, counting the end cysteine and phenylalanine. The DNA shown is the 45-base CDR3, in frame from base 1. With regard to this clone: The antigen this receptor binds is unknown. No base qualities exist here, and no much larger clone lies one base off it.

The rearranged segments are TRBV9 and TRBJ2-1; a tentative D call is TRBD2 (6 bases match). This TCR was sampled from a female donor with multiple sclerosis, enrolled in a pregnancy study. The source was CD4+ T cells from peripheral blood mononuclear cells, collected after pregnancy. DNA sequence: TGTGCCAGCAGCGTAGTAAGCTCCGGGAGAAATGAGCAGTTCTTC. Translated, this gives CASSVVSSGRNEQFF. Reference TRBV9 and TRBJ2-1 genes cover what lies past the CDR3, so the full variable domain is DSGVTQTPKHLITATGQRVTLRCSPRSGDLSVYWYQQSLDQGLQFLIQYYNGEERAKGNILERFSAQQFPDLHSELNLSSLELGDSALYFCASSVVSSGRNEQFFGPGTRLTVL.